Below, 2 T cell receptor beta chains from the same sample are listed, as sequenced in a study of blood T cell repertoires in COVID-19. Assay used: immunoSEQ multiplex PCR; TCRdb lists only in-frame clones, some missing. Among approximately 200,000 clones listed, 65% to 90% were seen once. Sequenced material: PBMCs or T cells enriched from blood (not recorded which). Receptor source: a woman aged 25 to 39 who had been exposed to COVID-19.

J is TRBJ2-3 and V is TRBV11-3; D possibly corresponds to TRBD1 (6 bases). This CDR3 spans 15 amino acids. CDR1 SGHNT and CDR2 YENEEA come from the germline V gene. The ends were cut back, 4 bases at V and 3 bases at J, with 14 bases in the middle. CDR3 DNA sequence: TGTGCCAGCAGCTCCCCGGACAGAAAAACAGATACGCAGTATTTT. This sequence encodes CASSSPDRKTDTQYF.

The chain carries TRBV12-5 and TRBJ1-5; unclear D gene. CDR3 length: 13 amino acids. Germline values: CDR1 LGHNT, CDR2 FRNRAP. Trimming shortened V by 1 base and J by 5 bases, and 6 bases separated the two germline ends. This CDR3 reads CASGLEQYQPQHF. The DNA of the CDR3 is TGTGCTAGTGGTTTGGAACAATATCAGCCCCAGCATTTT. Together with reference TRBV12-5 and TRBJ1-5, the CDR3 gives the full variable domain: DARVTQTPRHKVTEMGQEVTMRCQPILGHNTVFWYRQTMMQGLELLAYFRNRAPLDDSGMPKDRFSAEMPDATLATLKIQPSEPRDSAVYFCASGLEQYQPQHFGDGTRLSIL.